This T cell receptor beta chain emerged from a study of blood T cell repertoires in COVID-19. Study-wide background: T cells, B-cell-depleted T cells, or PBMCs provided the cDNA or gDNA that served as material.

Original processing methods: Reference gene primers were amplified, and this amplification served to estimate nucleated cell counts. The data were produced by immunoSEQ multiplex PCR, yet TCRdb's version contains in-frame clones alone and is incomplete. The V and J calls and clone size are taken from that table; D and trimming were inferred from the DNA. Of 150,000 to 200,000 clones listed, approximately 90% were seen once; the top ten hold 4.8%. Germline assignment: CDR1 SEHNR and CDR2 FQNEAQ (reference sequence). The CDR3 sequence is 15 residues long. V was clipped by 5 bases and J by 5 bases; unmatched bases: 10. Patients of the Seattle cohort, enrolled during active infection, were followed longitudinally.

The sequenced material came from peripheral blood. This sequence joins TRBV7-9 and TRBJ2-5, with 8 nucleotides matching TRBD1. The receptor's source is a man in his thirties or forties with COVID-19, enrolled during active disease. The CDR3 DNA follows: TGTGCCAGCAGCCCCGTGGACAGGGCTTCGGAGACCCAGTACTTC. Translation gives CASSPVDRASETQYF.